This TCR beta chain was profiled in a study of blood T cells in healthy people across ages. CDR1 is SGHRS and CDR2 is YFSETQ in the germline V gene. The CDR3 runs to 16 residues. This clonotype was seen once. A junction end diverges from the germline sequence, so it may reflect a read error. The authors ran a second PCR of roughly 6 to 11 cycles using a sample-barcoded 5' primer and a J-beta primer mix. Each CDR3 protein is one row after TCRdb ran MiXCR on the 5' RACE reads. The sample shows some 760,000 distinct CDR3 sequences, roughly 25% of them seen only once. The same sample was also used in a study of T cells of mothers and their children.

The V and J genes are TRBV5-1 and TRBJ2-5; the match to TRBD1 covers 11 bases. The J call may not be correct, given that the DNA end is closer to TRBJ2-1. The sequenced sample was blood. This TCR derives from a boy between 10 and 17 years old in good health. The CDR3 spells CASAAVGDRGYNGQFF. CDR3 in DNA: TGCGCCAGCGCGGCGGTGGGGGACAGGGGGTACAATGGGCAGTTCTTC.